The sequence of this T cell receptor beta chain was determined in a study of T cell repertoires in cytomegalovirus infection. Overall study: Public TCR beta signatures marked donors with CMV infection and the matching HLA.

TCRdb passed the reads through MiXCR, listing each CDR3 protein once. The sample carries nearly 700,000 distinct CDR3 sequences, about 33% recorded once. This clonotype was observed at least ten times. The antigen is undetermined. V was trimmed by 2 bases and J by 0 bases, leaving 4 bases between them. This CDR3 is built from 13 residues. Germline V gene lookup returns CDR1 SGHTA and CDR2 FQGNSA. The receptor was derived from a human donor in good health (CMV status not recorded). Some clones in this sample may be carry-over from other donors' samples. Specimen: cultured PBMCs, collected from culture after CMV antigen stimulation. The V call is TRBV7-2, the J call TRBJ1-1; no firm D call. CDR3 nucleotides: TGTGCCAGCAGCTTATGGCTGAACACTGAAGCTTTCTTT. It codes for CASSLWLNTEAFF.